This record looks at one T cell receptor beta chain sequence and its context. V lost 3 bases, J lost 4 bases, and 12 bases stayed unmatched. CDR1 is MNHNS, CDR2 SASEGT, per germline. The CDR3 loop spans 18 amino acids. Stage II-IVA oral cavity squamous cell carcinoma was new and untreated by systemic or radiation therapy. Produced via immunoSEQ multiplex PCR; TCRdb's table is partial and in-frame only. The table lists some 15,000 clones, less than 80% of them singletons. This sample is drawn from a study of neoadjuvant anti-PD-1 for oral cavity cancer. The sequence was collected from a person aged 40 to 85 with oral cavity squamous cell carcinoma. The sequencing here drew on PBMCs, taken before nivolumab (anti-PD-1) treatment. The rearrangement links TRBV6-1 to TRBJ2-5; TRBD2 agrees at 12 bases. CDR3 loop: CASSEGRLAGVWGETQYF. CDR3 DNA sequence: TGTGCCAGCAGTGAGGGCCGACTAGCGGGAGTTTGGGGAGAGACCCAGTACTTC.